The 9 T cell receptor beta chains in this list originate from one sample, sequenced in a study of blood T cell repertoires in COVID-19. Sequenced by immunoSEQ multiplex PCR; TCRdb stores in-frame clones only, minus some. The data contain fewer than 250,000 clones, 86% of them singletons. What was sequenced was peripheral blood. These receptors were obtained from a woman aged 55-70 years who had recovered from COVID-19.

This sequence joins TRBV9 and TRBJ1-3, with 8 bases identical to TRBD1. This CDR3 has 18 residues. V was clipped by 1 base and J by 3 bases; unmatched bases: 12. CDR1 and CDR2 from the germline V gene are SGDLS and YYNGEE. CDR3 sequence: CASSVRPLQGAVGNTIYF. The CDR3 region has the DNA TGTGCCAGCAGCGTACGGCCCCTCCAGGGGGCTGTTGGAAACACCATATATTTT. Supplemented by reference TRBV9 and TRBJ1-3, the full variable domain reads DSGVTQTPKHLITATGQRVTLRCSPRSGDLSVYWYQQSLDQGLQFLIQYYNGEERAKGNILERFSAQQFPDLHSELNLSSLELGDSALYFCASSVRPLQGAVGNTIYFGEGSWLTVV.

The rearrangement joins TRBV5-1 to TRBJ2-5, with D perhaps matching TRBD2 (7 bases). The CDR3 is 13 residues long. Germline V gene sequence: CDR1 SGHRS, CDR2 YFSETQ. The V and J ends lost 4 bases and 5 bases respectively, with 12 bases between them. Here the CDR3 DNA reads TGCGCCAGCAGCATGGGGGGGCGGGAGACCCAGTACTTC. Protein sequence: CASSMGGRETQYF. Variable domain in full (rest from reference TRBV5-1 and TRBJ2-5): KAGVTQTPRYLIKTRGQQVTLSCSPISGHRSVSWYQQTPGQGLQFLFEYFSETQRNKGNFPGRFSGRQFSNSRSEMNVSTLELGDSALYLCASSMGGRETQYFGPGTRLLVL.

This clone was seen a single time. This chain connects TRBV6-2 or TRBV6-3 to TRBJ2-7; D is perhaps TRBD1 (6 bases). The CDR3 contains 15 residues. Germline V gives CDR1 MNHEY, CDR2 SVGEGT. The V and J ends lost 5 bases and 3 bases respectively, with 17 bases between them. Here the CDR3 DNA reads TGTGCCAGCAGTCCCTTAGACAGGCACGGCTACGAGCAGTACTTC. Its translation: CASSPLDRHGYEQYF.

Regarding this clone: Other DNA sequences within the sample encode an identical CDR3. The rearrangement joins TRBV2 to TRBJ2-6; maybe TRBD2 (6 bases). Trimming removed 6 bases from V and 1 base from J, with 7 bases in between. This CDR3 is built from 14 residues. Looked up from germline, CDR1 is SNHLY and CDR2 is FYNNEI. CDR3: CASRAGSGANVLTF. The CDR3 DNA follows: TGTGCCAGCAGGGCGGGGTCTGGGGCCAACGTCCTGACTTTC. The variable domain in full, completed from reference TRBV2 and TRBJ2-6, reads EPEVTQTPSHQVTQMGQEVILRCVPISNHLYFYWYRQILGQKVEFLVSFYNNEISEKSEIFDDQFSVERPDGSNFTLKIRSTKLEDSAMYFCASRAGSGANVLTFGAGSRLTVL.

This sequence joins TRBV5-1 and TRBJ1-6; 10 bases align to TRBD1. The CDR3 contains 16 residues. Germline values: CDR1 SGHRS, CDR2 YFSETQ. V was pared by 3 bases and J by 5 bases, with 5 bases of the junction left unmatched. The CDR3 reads CASSSGQGINNSPLHF. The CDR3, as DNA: TGCGCCAGCAGCTCGGGACAGGGGATTAATAATTCACCCCTCCACTTT.

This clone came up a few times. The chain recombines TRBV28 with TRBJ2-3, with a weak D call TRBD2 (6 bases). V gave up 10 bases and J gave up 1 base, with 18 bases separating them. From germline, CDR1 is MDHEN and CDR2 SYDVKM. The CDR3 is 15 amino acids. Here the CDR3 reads CATLSGGLGTDTQYF. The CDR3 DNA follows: TGTGCCACCCTTTCCGGAGGGCTTGGCACAGATACGCAGTATTTT.

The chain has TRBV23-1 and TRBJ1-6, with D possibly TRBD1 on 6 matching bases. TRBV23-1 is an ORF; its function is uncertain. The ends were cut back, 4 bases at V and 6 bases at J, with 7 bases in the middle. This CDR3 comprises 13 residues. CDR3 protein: CASSPRGNSPLHF. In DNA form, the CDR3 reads TGCGCCAGCAGTCCCAGGGGTAATTCACCCCTCCACTTT.

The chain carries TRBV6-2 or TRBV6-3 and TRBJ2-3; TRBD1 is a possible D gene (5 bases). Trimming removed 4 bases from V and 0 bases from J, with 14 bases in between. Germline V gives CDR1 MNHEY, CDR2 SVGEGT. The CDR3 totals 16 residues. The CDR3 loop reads CASSLGVQFSTDTQYF. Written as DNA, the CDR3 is TGTGCCAGCAGTTTAGGGGTCCAATTCAGCACAGATACGCAGTATTTT.

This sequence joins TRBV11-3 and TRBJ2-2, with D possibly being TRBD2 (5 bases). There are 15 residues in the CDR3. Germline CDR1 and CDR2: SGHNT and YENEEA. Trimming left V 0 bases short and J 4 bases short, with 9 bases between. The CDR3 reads CASSLDSAATGELFF. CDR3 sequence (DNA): TGTGCCAGCAGCTTAGATAGCGCGGCCACCGGGGAGCTGTTTTTT. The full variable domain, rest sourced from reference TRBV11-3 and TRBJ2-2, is EAGVVQSPRYKIIEKKQPVAFWCNPISGHNTLYWYLQNLGQGPELLIRYENEEAVDDSQLPKDRFSAERLKGVDSTLKIQPAELGDSAVYLCASSLDSAATGELFFGEGSRLTVL.